Presented here are 15 T cell receptor beta chains from one specimen sequenced in a study of blood T cell repertoires in COVID-19. Data came from immunoSEQ multiplex PCR; TCRdb stores just in-frame clones and leaves some out. The sample yields about 80,000 clones, approximately 83% seen once. The sequenced sample consisted of peripheral blood. The source is a human donor in a cohort sampled during active COVID-19.

This clone occurred once. The V and J genes are TRBV19 and TRBJ2-2; D possibly corresponds to TRBD2 (7 bases). The CDR3 has 16 residues. CDR1 LNHDA and CDR2 SQIVND come from the germline V gene (reference sequence). Trimming pared 6 bases from V and 0 bases from J, leaving 14 bases between. CDR3 loop: CASRWGGGPNTGELFF. Here the CDR3 DNA reads TGTGCCAGTAGGTGGGGCGGGGGCCCGAACACCGGGGAGCTGTTTTTT.

The J gene is TRBJ1-6, the V gene TRBV5-1, with a weak D call TRBD1 (6 bases). Per the germline V gene, CDR1 is SGHRS and CDR2 is YFSETQ. The CDR3 runs 14 residues. V was shortened by 7 bases and J by 9 bases, with 17 bases between the two germline ends. The CDR3 coding sequence is TGCGCCAGCGCAACGTGGGGGCTGGGTTCACCCCTCCACTTT. It translates to CASATWGLGSPLHF.

This chain joins TRBV5-6 and TRBJ2-2; 11 bases are shared with TRBD2. Germline V gives CDR1 SGHDT, CDR2 YYEEEE. V lost 2 bases and J lost 5; bases outside the gene matches: 8. The CDR3 runs 17 residues. The CDR3 loop is CASSFGSGRARTGELFF. The CDR3 nucleotides are TGTGCCAGCAGCTTTGGTAGCGGGAGGGCTAGGACCGGGGAGCTGTTTTTT.

The genes are TRBV11-2 and TRBJ2-2; TRBD2 might be the D (5 bases). The CDR3 length is 16 residues. Germline V gives CDR1 SGHAT, CDR2 FQNNGV. The V end was cut by 5 bases, the J end by 4 bases, with 17 bases between. This CDR3 is CASSRTLGAGTGELFF. In DNA form, the CDR3 reads TGTGCCAGCAGCCGAACGTTGGGAGCCGGCACCGGGGAGCTGTTTTTT.

A single count supports this clone. The chain uses TRBV28 and TRBJ2-2; 8 bases line up with TRBD1. The CDR3 loop spans 15 amino acids. CDR1 is MDHEN and CDR2 is SYDVKM in the germline V gene. The V segment lost 4 bases and the J segment 11 bases; nucleotides outside the gene matches: 12. The CDR3 loop is CASSYQGAGHRELFF. CDR3 sequence (DNA): TGTGCCAGCAGTTATCAGGGGGCAGGGCACCGCGAGCTGTTTTTT.

This clone has just one count. This sequence joins TRBV28 and TRBJ2-5; TRBD1 is a possible D gene (6 bases). With 8 bases removed from V and 2 bases from J, the gap between germline ends came to 18 bases. The CDR3 is made up of 15 amino acids. Germline V lookup: CDR1 MDHEN, CDR2 SYDVKM. CDR3 loop: CASEGRGRGQETQYF. In DNA, the CDR3 is TGTGCCAGCGAAGGTAGGGGAAGGGGGCAAGAGACCCAGTACTTC.

This chain links TRBV9 with TRBJ1-4, with D tentatively TRBD1 (6 bases). Germline loops: CDR1 SGDLS, CDR2 YYNGEE. Trimming shortened V by 0 bases and J by 4 bases, and 13 bases separated the two germline ends. This CDR3 has 16 amino acids. CDR3 protein: CASSVASTGYNEKLFF. The CDR3 DNA follows: TGTGCCAGCAGCGTAGCTTCAACAGGGTATAATGAAAAACTGTTTTTT.

This clone was detected only once. The chain uses TRBV28 and TRBJ2-7, with 8 bases identical to TRBD1. The CDR3 covers 15 residues. Germline V CDR1 and CDR2: MDHEN, SYDVKM. Trimming cost V 5 bases and J 5 bases; bases outside gene matches: 11. The CDR3: CASSRRRGRTDEQYF. The CDR3 coding sequence is TGTGCCAGCAGTCGCCGCAGGGGGCGTACGGACGAGCAGTACTTC.

This chain uses TRBV29-1 with TRBJ2-3; TRBD1 matches at 9 bases. Germline loops: CDR1 SQVTM, CDR2 ANQGSEA. This CDR3 is built from 13 residues. V shed 4 bases and J 6 bases; nucleotides not matched to a gene: 5. The CDR3 region has the DNA TGCAGCGTTGGGCCACAGGGGGCGGATACGCAGTATTTT. Protein product: CSVGPQGADTQYF.

This clone was counted a few times. V and J are TRBV27 and TRBJ1-1; 7 bases agree with TRBD1. The V segment lost 6 bases and the J segment 4 bases; nucleotides outside the gene matches: 5. This CDR3 is 13 amino acids long. Germline lookup yields CDR1 MNHEY and CDR2 SMNVEV (reference sequence). The CDR3 DNA is TGTGCCAGCAGGGCATCAGGGGGCACTGAAGCTTTCTTT. Encoded protein: CASRASGGTEAFF.

J is TRBJ1-5 and V is TRBV2; 7 bases fit TRBD1. The CDR3 is 15 residues long. Trimming took 6 bases from V and 0 from J; bases not matched to a gene: 5. Germline V gene lookup returns CDR1 SNHLY and CDR2 FYNNEI. This chain's CDR3 is CASRKQGNSNQPQHF. The CDR3 coding sequence is TGTGCCAGCAGGAAACAGGGGAATAGCAATCAGCCCCAGCATTTT.

The chain is built from TRBV19 and TRBJ1-6; 7 bases align to TRBD1. This CDR3 spans 14 amino acids. Germline CDR1 and CDR2: LNHDA and SQIVND (reference sequence). V lost 6 bases, J lost 7 bases, and 6 bases stayed unmatched. The CDR3 region has the DNA TGTGCCAGTAGACCCACAGGGGACAATTCACCCCTCCACTTT. Protein sequence: CASRPTGDNSPLHF.

The V and J genes are TRBV6-5 and TRBJ2-1, with TRBD1 matching over 10 bases. CDR3 length equals 16 residues. The V gene's germline CDR1 is MNHEY and CDR2 SVGAGI. V lost 2 bases to trimming and J lost 5 bases; unmatched junction nucleotides: 6. The CDR3 here is CASSYQRDRGNNEQFF. CDR3 DNA: TGTGCCAGCAGTTACCAGCGGGACAGGGGAAACAATGAGCAGTTCTTC.

This sequence joins TRBV7-2 and TRBJ2-3; 8 bases fit TRBD2. This CDR3 has 17 amino acids. Germline trimming cut 6 bases from V and 5 bases from J; bases unmatched to any gene: 16. The germline V gene encodes CDR1 SGHTA and CDR2 FQGNSA. In DNA, the CDR3 is TGTGCCAGCAGTCTTCGATCCGGGGGGGCCTCGGGAGATACGCAGTATTTT. Its protein is CASSLRSGGASGDTQYF.

The rearrangement links TRBV5-8 to TRBJ2-1; D ambiguous. Germline CDR1 is SGHTS and CDR2 is YDEGEE. There are 16 residues in the CDR3. The V gene lost 0 bases and the J gene lost 0 bases, with 10 bases spanning the gap. CDR3 sequence: CASSLALRPSYNEQFF. CDR3 DNA: TGTGCCAGCAGCTTGGCCCTGCGGCCCTCCTACAATGAGCAGTTCTTC.